The source of this TCR beta chain is a study of T cell responses to AZD1222 COVID-19 vaccine. Study results and caveats: The study identified only five or six AZD1222 recipients as seropositive at baseline. Spike-specific TCR breadth rose after two AZD1222 doses, and depth rose as well.

Profiled with immunoSEQ multiplex PCR; TCRdb holds only in-frame clones, not every one. The profile covers around 100,000 clones, with about 90% appearing a single time and 1.7% taken by the ten largest. With respect to this clone: Its antigen is still unknown.

V was trimmed by 1 base and J by 5 bases, leaving 24 bases between them. This CDR3 contains 18 residues. Germline CDR1 LNHDA, CDR2 SQIVND (reference sequence). Sample: peripheral blood, taken on day 0 of AZD1222 vaccination. V is TRBV19 and J is TRBJ2-7; D remains unclear. This clonotype was obtained from an adult in good health. Here the CDR3 reads CASSIVASRNSRRNEQYF. CDR3 bases: TGTGCCAGTAGTATAGTAGCATCGAGGAACTCTCGAAGAAACGAGCAGTACTTC.